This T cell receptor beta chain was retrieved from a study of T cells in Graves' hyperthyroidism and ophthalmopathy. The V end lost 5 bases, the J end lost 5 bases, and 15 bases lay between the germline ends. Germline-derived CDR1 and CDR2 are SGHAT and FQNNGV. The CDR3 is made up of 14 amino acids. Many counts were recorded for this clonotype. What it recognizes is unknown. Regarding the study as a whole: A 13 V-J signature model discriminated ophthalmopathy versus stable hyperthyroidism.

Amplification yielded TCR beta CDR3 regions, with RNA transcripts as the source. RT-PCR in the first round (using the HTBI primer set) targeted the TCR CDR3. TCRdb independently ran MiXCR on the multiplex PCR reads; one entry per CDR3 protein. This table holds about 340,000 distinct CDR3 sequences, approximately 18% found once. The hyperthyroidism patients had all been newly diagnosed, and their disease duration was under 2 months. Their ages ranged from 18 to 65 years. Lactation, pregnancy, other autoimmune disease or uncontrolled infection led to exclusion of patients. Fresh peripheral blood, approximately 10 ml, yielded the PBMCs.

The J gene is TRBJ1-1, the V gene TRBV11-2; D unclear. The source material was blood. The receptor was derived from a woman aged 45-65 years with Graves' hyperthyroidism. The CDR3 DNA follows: TGTGCCAGCAGCCCAAGTGGGCCGGAGACTGAAGCTTTCTTT. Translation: CASSPSGPETEAFF.